The 19 T cell receptor beta chains below were found in one sample sequenced in a study of untreated major depressive disorder. Profiling relied on immunoSEQ multiplex PCR, and the TCRdb table lists in-frame clones only, not all of them. The sample holds tens of thousands of clones, approximately 89% seen once. Sample: CD4+ T cells from PBMCs. The source of these receptors is a woman aged 25 to 39 in good health.

This chain uses TRBV6-5 with TRBJ1-1; D is unresolved. V dropped 5 bases and J dropped 0 bases, with 7 bases sitting between them. The CDR3 is made up of 13 amino acids. Germline CDR1 MNHEY, CDR2 SVGAGI. CDR3 nucleotide sequence: TGTGCCAGCAGTCGAACGGTGAACACTGAAGCTTTCTTT. It translates to CASSRTVNTEAFF.

This clone was seen only once. This chain links TRBV6-5 with TRBJ2-7; TRBD1 agrees at 7 bases. The CDR3 runs to 12 residues. The germline CDR1 and CDR2 sequences are MNHEY and SVGAGI. The ends lost 6 bases at V and 5 bases at J; junction bases unmatched: 4. As DNA, the CDR3 is TGTGCCAGCAGGGGACAGCTAAACGAGCAGTACTTC. Translating gives CASRGQLNEQYF.

The chain links TRBV5-6 to TRBJ1-1, with unresolved D. Germline loops: CDR1 SGHDT, CDR2 YYEEEE. The CDR3 has 14 amino acids. Trimming took off 0 bases at V and 4 bases at J, with 10 bases between the two ends. The CDR3 DNA reads as TGTGCCAGCAGCTTGGCGGGGTCGTTCACTGAAGCTTTCTTT. Translating it yields CASSLAGSFTEAFF.

The J gene is TRBJ1-5, the V gene TRBV30; D gene uncertain. The CDR3 contains 15 residues. Trimming removed 2 bases from V and 4 bases from J, with 15 bases in between. Germline lookup yields CDR1 GTSNPN and CDR2 SVGIG (reference sequence). CDR3 residues: CAWSYTRTGNQPQHF. CDR3 sequence (DNA): TGTGCCTGGAGTTACACACGGACTGGTAATCAGCCCCAGCATTTT.

The chain recombines TRBV7-2 with TRBJ1-2; D is unclear. Germline assignment: CDR1 SGHTA and CDR2 FQGNSA. Trimming stripped 5 bases from V and 4 bases from J, with 11 bases between. The CDR3 contains 13 residues. CDR3 amino acids: CASSTTDVYGYTF. CDR3 in DNA: TGTGCCAGCAGCACGACTGACGTCTATGGCTACACCTTC.

The chain is built from TRBV6-4 and TRBJ1-5; a weak D match, TRBD1 (5 bases). Looked up from germline, CDR1 is MRHNA and CDR2 is SNTAGT. Trimming cost V 0 bases and J 0 bases, with 15 bases left between them. The length of the CDR3 is 18 residues. The CDR3 sequence is CASSDSSAGIYSNQPQHF. The CDR3 nucleotides are TGTGCCAGCAGTGACTCCTCGGCAGGGATATATAGCAATCAGCCCCAGCATTTT.

The chain is built from TRBV28 and TRBJ1-6, with D hard to call. Germline assignment: CDR1 MDHEN and CDR2 SYDVKM. V lost 6 bases and J lost 8, with 20 bases in between. The CDR3 runs 16 residues. The CDR3 DNA reads TGTGCCAGCAGCAACGCCGGACGCCAGCGGTATTCACCCCTCCACTTT. It yields the protein CASSNAGRQRYSPLHF.

This clone was seen a few times. The rearrangement joins TRBV5-5 to TRBJ1-2; no firm D call. Germline loops: CDR1 SGHKS, CDR2 YYEKEE (reference sequence). The V and J ends lost 4 bases and 0 bases respectively, with 10 bases between them. The CDR3 runs 14 residues. CDR3 DNA sequence: TGTGCCAGCAGCCCCTGGCTAGCTAACTATGGCTACACCTTC. It yields the protein CASSPWLANYGYTF.

The chain joins TRBV7-2 to TRBJ1-5; no definite D call. The germline V and J ends were trimmed by 1 base and 3 bases, with 10 bases remaining between them. This CDR3 is 15 amino acids long. Per germline, CDR1 SGHTA and CDR2 FQGNSA. The CDR3 sequence: CASSLEASDNQPQHF. In DNA, the CDR3 is TGTGCCAGCAGCTTAGAGGCCAGTGACAATCAGCCCCAGCATTTT.

V gene TRBV2 combines with J gene TRBJ1-5, with 12 bases matching TRBD1. V was clipped by 6 bases and J by 8 bases; unmatched bases: 8. Germline values: CDR1 SNHLY, CDR2 FYNNEI. CDR3 size: 15 residues. The CDR3 coding sequence is TGTGCCAGCAGGGAACGGGACAGGGGGCAGGAGCCCCAGCATTTT. It specifies CASRERDRGQEPQHF.

The CDR3 reads CASNVPRTSRKETQYF. The CDR3 nucleotides are TGTGCCAGCAACGTACCAAGGACTAGCCGAAAAGAGACCCAGTACTTC. The gene calls are TRBV7-8 and TRBJ2-5; 8 positions agree with TRBD2. Trimming removed 7 bases from V and 3 bases from J; junction bases left unmatched: 13. This CDR3 is 16 amino acids long. Germline-derived CDR1 and CDR2 are SGHVS and FQNEAQ.

CDR3 bases: TGTGCCAGCAGCTACCAGGAGTCCTACAATGAGCAGTTCTTC. This codes for CASSYQESYNEQFF. The chain has TRBV27 and TRBJ2-1; D not certain. Germline V lookup: CDR1 MNHEY, CDR2 SMNVEV (reference sequence). The CDR3 is 14 residues long. The V end lost 6 bases, the J end lost 1 base, and 10 bases lay between the germline ends.

The rearrangement uses TRBV10-3 and TRBJ2-7, with D unclear. V dropped 7 bases and J dropped 3 bases, with 7 bases sitting between them. Germline V CDR1 and CDR2: ENHRY, SYGVKD. The CDR3 has 11 residues. CDR3 sequence (DNA): TGTGCCATCATGAAAAACTACGAGCAGTACTTC. Translation gives CAIMKNYEQYF.

The chain combines TRBV7-9 with TRBJ1-2; D gene uncertain. Germline values: CDR1 SEHNR, CDR2 FQNEAQ (reference sequence). The CDR3 is 13 amino acids. V dropped 5 bases and J dropped 8 bases, with 15 bases sitting between them. The chain's CDR3 is CASSREPGMGYTF. CDR3 DNA: TGTGCCAGCAGCCGAGAGCCGGGTATGGGCTACACCTTC.

V and J are TRBV9 and TRBJ1-1; TRBD1 agrees at 9 bases. V was pared by 2 bases and J by 5 bases, with 7 bases of the junction left unmatched. Germline V gene data show CDR1 as SGDLS and CDR2 as YYNGEE. The CDR3 has 15 residues. The CDR3 is CASSVSPQGATEAFF. The CDR3 DNA reads TGTGCCAGCAGCGTCTCCCCACAGGGGGCGACTGAAGCTTTCTTT. Using reference TRBV9 and TRBJ1-1 for the parts outside the CDR3, the full variable domain is DSGVTQTPKHLITATGQRVTLRCSPRSGDLSVYWYQQSLDQGLQFLIQYYNGEERAKGNILERFSAQQFPDLHSELNLSSLELGDSALYFCASSVSPQGATEAFFGQGTRLTVV.

This clone was found a few times. This sequence joins TRBV7-3 and TRBJ2-5, with D tentatively TRBD1 or TRBD2 (5 bases each). This CDR3 comprises 13 residues. Germline CDR1 reads SGHTA; CDR2 reads FQGTGA. V was pared by 5 bases and J by 2 bases, with 9 bases between. As DNA, the CDR3 is TGTGCCAGCAGCCCGGGACCACAAGAGACCCAGTACTTC. Translating it yields CASSPGPQETQYF.

This chain uses TRBV4-3 with TRBJ1-2, with 7 bases fitting TRBD1. The germline CDR1 and CDR2 sequences are LGHNA and YSLEER. The CDR3 covers 15 residues. J gave up 2 bases and V 4 bases, and 7 bases lay outside the gene matches. CDR3 nucleotide sequence: TGCGCCAGCAGCCCACAGCAGGGGGGCAACTATGGCTACACCTTC. It specifies CASSPQQGGNYGYTF.

The gene calls are TRBV30 and TRBJ1-2, with D uncertain. The length of the CDR3 is 12 residues. Deletions cut 0 bases from V and 8 bases from J, with 10 bases between. CDR1 and CDR2 from the germline V gene are GTSNPN and SVGIG (reference sequence). The CDR3 loop is CAWSVTQSGYTF. The DNA of the CDR3 is TGTGCCTGGAGTGTAACCCAATCGGGCTACACCTTC.

This chain uses TRBV19 with TRBJ1-1, with D tentatively TRBD1 (5 bases). The CDR3 contains 17 residues. In germline, CDR1 is LNHDA, CDR2 SQIVND (reference sequence). Trimming left V 7 bases short and J 2 bases short, with 23 bases between. CDR3 nucleotide sequence: TGTGCCAGTACCTATCAGAGGTTGACAGTTCTAAACACTGAAGCTTTCTTT. Residues: CASTYQRLTVLNTEAFF.